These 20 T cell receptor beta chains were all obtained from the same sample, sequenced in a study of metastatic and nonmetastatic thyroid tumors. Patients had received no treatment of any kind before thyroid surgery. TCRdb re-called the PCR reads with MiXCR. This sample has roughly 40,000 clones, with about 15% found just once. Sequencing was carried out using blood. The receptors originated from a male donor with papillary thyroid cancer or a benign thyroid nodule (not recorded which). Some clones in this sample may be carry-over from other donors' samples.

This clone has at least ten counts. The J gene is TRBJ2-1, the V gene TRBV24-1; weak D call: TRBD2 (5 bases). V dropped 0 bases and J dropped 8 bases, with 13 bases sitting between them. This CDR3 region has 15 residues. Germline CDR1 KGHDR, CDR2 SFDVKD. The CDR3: CATSDLTGSGDEQFF. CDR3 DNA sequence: TGTGCCACCAGTGATTTGACGGGGTCGGGCGATGAGCAGTTCTTC.

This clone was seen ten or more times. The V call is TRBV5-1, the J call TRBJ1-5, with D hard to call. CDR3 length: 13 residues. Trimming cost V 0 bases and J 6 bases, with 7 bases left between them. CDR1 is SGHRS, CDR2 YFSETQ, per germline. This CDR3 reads CASSLGLGQPQHF. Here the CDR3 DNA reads TGCGCCAGCAGCTTGGGATTGGGTCAGCCCCAGCATTTT.

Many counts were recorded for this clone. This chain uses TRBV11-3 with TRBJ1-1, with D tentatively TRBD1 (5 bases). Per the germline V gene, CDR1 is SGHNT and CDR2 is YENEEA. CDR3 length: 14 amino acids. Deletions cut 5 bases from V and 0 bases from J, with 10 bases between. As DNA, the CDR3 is TGTGCCAGCAGCCAGGGTTGGGTGAACACTGAAGCTTTCTTT. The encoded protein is CASSQGWVNTEAFF.

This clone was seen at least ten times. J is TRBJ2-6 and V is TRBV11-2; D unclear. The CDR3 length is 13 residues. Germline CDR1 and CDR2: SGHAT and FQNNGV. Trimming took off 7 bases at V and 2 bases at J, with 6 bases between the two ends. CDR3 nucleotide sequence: TGTGCCAGCACAGCCACTGGGGCCAACGTCCTGACTTTC. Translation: CASTATGANVLTF.

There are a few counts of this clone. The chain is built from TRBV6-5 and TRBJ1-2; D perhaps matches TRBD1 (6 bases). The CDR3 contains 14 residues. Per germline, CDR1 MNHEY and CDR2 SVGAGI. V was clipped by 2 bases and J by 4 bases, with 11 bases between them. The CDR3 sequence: CASSYNRDSYGYTF. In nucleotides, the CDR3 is TGTGCCAGCAGTTACAACAGGGATAGCTATGGCTACACCTTC.

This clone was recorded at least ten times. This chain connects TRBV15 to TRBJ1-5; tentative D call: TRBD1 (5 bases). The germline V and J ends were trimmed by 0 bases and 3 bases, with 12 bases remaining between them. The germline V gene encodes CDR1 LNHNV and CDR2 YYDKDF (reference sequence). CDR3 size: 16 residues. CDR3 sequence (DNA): TGTGCCACCAGCAGAGATCTATGGGACTCCAATCAGCCCCAGCATTTT. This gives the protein CATSRDLWDSNQPQHF.

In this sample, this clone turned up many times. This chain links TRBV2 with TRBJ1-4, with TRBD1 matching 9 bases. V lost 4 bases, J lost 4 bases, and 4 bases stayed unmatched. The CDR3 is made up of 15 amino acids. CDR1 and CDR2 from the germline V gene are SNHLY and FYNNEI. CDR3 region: CASSGGQGGNEKLFF. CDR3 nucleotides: TGTGCCAGCAGTGGGGGACAGGGTGGTAATGAAAAACTGTTTTTT.

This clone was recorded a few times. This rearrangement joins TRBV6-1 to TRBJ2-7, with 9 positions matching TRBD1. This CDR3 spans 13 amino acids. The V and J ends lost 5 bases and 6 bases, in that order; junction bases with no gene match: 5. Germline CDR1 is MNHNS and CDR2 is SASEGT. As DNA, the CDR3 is TGTGCCAGCAGTCCACAGGGGGCGGGCGAGCAGTACTTC. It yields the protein CASSPQGAGEQYF.

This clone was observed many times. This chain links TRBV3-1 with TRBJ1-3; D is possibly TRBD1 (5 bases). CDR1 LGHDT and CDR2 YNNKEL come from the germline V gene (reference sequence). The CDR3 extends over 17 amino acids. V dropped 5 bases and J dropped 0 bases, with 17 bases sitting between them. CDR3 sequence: CASSKAGQGPSGNTIYF. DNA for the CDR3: TGTGCCAGCAGCAAGGCGGGGCAGGGCCCCTCTGGAAACACCATATATTTT.

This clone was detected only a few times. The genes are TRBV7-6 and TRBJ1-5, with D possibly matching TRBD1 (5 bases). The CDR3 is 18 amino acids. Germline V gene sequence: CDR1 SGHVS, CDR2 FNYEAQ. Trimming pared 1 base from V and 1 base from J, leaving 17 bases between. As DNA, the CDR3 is TGTGCCAGCAGCTTAGAGTGGGGGAGGGCGGGAAGCAATCAGCCCCAGCATTTT. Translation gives CASSLEWGRAGSNQPQHF.

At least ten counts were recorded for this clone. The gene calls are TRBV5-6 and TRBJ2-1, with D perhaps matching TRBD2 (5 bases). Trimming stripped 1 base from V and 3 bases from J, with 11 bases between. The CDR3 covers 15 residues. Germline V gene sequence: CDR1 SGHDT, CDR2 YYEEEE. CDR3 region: CASSLSGRDYNEQFF. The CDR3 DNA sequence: TGTGCCAGCAGCTTGTCGGGGAGAGACTACAATGAGCAGTTCTTC.

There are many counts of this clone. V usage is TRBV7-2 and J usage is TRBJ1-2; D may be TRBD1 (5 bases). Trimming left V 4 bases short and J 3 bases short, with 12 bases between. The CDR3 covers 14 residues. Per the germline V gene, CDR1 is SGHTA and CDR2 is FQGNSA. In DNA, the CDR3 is TGTGCCAGCAGCTGGGTGGGGGGGGACTATGGCTACACCTTC. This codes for CASSWVGGDYGYTF.

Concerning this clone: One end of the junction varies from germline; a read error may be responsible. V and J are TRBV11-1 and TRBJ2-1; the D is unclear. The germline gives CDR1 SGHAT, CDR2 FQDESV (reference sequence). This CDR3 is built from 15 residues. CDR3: CAGSLVMVVYDEQFF. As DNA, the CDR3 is TGTGCCGGCAGCTTAGTCATGGTGGTCTACGATGAGCAGTTCTTC.

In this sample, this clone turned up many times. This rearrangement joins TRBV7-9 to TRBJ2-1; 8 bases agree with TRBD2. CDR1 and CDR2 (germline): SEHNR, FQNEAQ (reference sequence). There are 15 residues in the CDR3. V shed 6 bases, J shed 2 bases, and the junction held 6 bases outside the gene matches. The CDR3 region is CASRDVSGTYNEQFF. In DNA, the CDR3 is TGTGCCAGCAGGGACGTTAGCGGGACCTACAATGAGCAGTTCTTC.

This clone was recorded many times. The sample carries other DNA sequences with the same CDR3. The CDR3, as DNA: TGTGCCAGCAGCTCAGGGGCTTCTTTTTCACCCCTCCACTTT. Protein product: CASSSGASFSPLHF. The chain links TRBV5-6 to TRBJ1-6, with a weak D call TRBD1 (6 bases). Per the germline V gene, CDR1 is SGHDT and CDR2 is YYEEEE. The CDR3 runs to 14 residues. V lost 3 bases to trimming and J lost 9 bases, with 13 bases between them.

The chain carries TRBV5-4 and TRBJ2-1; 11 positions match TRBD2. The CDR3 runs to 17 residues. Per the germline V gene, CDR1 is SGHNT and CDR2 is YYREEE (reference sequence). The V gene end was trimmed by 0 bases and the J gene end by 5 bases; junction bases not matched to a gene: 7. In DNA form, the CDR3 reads TGTGCCAGCAGCTTGGGTATGAGACTAGCGGGGCACAATGAGCAGTTCTTC. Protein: CASSLGMRLAGHNEQFF.

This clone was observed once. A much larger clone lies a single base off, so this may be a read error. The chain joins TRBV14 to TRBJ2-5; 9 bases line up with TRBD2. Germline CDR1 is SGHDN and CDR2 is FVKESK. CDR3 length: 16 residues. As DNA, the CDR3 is TGTGCCAGCAGCCAAACCGTGACTAGCGGCCAAGATACCCAGTACTTC. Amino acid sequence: CASSQTVTSGQDTQYF.

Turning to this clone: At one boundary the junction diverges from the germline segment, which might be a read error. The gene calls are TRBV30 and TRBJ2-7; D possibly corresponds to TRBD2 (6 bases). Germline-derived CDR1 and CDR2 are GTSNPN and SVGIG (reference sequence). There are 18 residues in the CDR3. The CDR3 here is CAWRANRGLHPDSCEQYF. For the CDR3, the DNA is TGTGCCTGGAGGGCAAATCGGGGACTGCATCCGGACTCCTGCGAGCAGTACTTC.

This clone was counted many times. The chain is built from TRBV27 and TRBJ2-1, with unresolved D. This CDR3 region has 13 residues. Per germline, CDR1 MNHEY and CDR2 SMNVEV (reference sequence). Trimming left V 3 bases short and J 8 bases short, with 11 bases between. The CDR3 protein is CASSLAYNDEQFF. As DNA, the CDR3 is TGTGCCAGCAGTTTGGCCTACAACGATGAGCAGTTCTTC.

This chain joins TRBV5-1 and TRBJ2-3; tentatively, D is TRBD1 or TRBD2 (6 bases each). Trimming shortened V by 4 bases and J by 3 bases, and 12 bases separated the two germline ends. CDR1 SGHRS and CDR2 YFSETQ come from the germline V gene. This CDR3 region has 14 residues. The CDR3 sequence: CASSPGGLTDTQYF. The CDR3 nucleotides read TGCGCCAGCAGCCCCGGGGGCTTGACAGATACGCAGTATTTT.